These 10 T cell receptor beta chains originate from one sample sequenced in a study of lymphopenia after photon versus proton radiotherapy (dated by TCRdb to between 2018 and 2021). Libraries were constructed by the immunoSEQ multiplex PCR assay. TCRdb took this table from immuneACCESS and kept in-frame rearrangements with V and J called. Such tables lack part of the clones; where checked against another copy, unresolved V genes explain under half of the gap, and the rest is unexplained. The sample has 65,000 to 70,000 clones on record, around 90% of them singletons. Around 2.6% of the sample comes from the top ten. The sample in question was peripheral blood, obtained from a patient treated with photon-based radiotherapy. Receptors were obtained from a woman aged 70-85 years with pancreatic cancer.

This chain joins TRBV28 and TRBJ1-1, with 8 bases matching TRBD1. CDR1 MDHEN and CDR2 SYDVKM come from the germline V gene. J gave up 10 bases and V 5 bases, and 6 bases lay outside the gene matches. The CDR3 is 12 amino acids. The CDR3 spells CASSQGALRAFF. The CDR3, as DNA: TGTGCCAGCAGTCAGGGGGCGCTACGAGCTTTCTTT.

The chain carries TRBV9 and TRBJ1-5, with TRBD1 matching 7 bases. CDR3 length equals 15 residues. Germline CDR1 is SGDLS and CDR2 is YYNGEE. With V trimmed by 0 bases and J by 4 bases, 4 bases remained unmatched. CDR3 loop: CASSVESGGNQPQHF. In nucleotides, the CDR3 is TGTGCCAGCAGCGTAGAGTCAGGGGGTAATCAGCCCCAGCATTTT.

The chain links TRBV7-9 to TRBJ2-2; D possibly corresponds to TRBD1 (6 bases). The CDR3 covers 15 residues. Germline assignment: CDR1 SEHNR and CDR2 FQNEAQ (reference sequence). Trimming stripped 5 bases from V and 0 bases from J, with 10 bases between. The CDR3 loop reads CASSPGHSNTGELFF. The CDR3 coding sequence is TGTGCCAGCAGCCCGGGACATTCGAACACCGGGGAGCTGTTTTTT.

The V gene is TRBV5-1, the J gene TRBJ1-3; 8 nucleotides align to TRBD1. Germline loops: CDR1 SGHRS, CDR2 YFSETQ. Trimming removed 5 bases from V and 3 bases from J; junction bases left unmatched: 4. CDR3 length equals 14 residues. In nucleotides, the CDR3 is TGCGCCAGCAGTCTCGGACAGGGTGGAAACACCATATATTTT. Translation: CASSLGQGGNTIYF.

This chain uses TRBV5-1 with TRBJ2-3; 10 bases align to TRBD1. The CDR3 consists of 16 residues. CDR1 is SGHRS and CDR2 is YFSETQ in the germline V gene. J was trimmed by 6 bases and V by 4 bases; bases with no gene match: 11. CDR3 sequence reads: CASSRSGQGVSDTQYF. The CDR3 DNA reads TGCGCCAGCAGCCGATCTGGACAGGGGGTCTCCGATACGCAGTATTTT.

J is TRBJ2-1 and V is TRBV5-4, with 9 positions matching TRBD1. The germline V gene has CDR1 SGHNT and CDR2 YYREEE (reference sequence). This CDR3 is built from 14 residues. V lost 4 bases and J lost 10; bases outside the gene matches: 9. CDR3 in DNA: TGTGCCAGCAGCCTCCAGGACAGGGGCCGGGAGCAGTTCTTC. It encodes CASSLQDRGREQFF.

CDR3 residues: CASSLGDSPPYEQYF. CDR3 in DNA: TGTGCCAGCAGCTTAGGGGACAGCCCTCCCTACGAGCAGTACTTC. The gene calls are TRBV7-2 and TRBJ2-7, with 7 bases lining up with TRBD1. With V trimmed by 1 base and J by 2 bases, 5 bases remained unmatched. CDR3 length equals 15 residues. Per the germline V gene, CDR1 is SGHTA and CDR2 is FQGNSA.

The chain recombines TRBV29-1 with TRBJ2-5; D unresolved. V lost 5 bases to trimming and J lost 1 base, with 14 bases between them. CDR1 is SQVTM and CDR2 is ANQGSEA in the germline V gene. The CDR3 contains 14 residues. The CDR3 DNA reads TGCAGCGTTACCAAGGACCGGACCCAAGAGACCCAGTACTTC. Its translation: CSVTKDRTQETQYF.

About this clone itself: Within the sample, other DNA sequences also encode this same CDR3. The chain has TRBV7-9 and TRBJ2-3; no definite D call. Germline CDR1 reads SEHNR; CDR2 reads FQNEAQ (reference sequence). There are 12 residues in the CDR3. Trimming stripped 6 bases from V and 0 bases from J, with 4 bases between. The CDR3: CASSFSTDTQYF. The DNA for the CDR3 is TGTGCCAGCAGTTTTAGCACAGATACGCAGTATTTT.

This chain connects TRBV15 to TRBJ2-3, with no clear D. The CDR3 length is 13 residues. The germline V gene encodes CDR1 LNHNV and CDR2 YYDKDF (reference sequence). V shed 0 bases and J shed 2 bases, with 3 bases lying between them. CDR3 DNA: TGTGCCACCAGCAGAGATGTCACAGATACGCAGTATTTT. Protein sequence: CATSRDVTDTQYF.